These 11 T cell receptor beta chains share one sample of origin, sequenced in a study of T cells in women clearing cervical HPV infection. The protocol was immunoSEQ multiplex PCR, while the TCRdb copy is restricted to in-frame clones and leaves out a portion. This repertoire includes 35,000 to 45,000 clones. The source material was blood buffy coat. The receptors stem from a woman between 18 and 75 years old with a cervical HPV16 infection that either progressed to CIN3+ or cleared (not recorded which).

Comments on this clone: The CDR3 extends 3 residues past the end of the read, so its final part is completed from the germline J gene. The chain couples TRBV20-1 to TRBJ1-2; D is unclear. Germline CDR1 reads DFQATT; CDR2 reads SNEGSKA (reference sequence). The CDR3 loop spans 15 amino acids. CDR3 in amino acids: CSARSGEGFYNDYTF. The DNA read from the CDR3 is TGCAGTGCTAGGAGCGGGGAGGGCTTCTACAATGAC.

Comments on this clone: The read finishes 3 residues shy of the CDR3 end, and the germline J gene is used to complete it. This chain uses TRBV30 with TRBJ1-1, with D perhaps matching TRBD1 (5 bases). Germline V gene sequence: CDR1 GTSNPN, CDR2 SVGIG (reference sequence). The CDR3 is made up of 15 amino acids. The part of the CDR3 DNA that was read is TGTGCCTGGAGTGTGTCTGGGACTAGCGGGAGGCCA. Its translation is CAWSVSGTSGRP. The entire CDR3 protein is CAWSVSGTSGRPAFF.

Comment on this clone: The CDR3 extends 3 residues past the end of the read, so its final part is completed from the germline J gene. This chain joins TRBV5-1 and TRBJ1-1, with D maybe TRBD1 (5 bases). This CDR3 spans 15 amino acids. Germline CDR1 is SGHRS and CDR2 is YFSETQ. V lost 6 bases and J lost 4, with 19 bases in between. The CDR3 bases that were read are TGCGCCAGCATTCGGTATCCTGGGGCCCTCACTGAA. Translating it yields CASIRYPGALTE. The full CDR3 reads CASIRYPGALTEAFF.

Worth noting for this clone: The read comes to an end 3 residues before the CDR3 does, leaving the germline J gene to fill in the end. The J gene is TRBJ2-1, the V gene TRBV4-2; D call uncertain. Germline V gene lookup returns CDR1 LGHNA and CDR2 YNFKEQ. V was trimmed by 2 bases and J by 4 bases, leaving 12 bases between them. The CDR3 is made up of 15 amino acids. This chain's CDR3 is CASSQNAVLYNEQFF. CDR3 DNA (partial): TGTGCCAGCAGCCAAAACGCGGTACTTTACAATGAG.

CDR3 DNA (partial): TGTGCCAGCAGCCCTGACAGGGCTGGGGCCAACGTC. Protein: CASSPDRAGANV. From start to end, the CDR3 is CASSPDRAGANVLTF. The chain links TRBV2 to TRBJ2-6, with 7 bases aligning to TRBD1. The CDR3 end is not reached by the read, which stops 3 residues before it; the germline J gene fills it in. The CDR3 length is 15 residues. V lost 6 bases and J lost 2; bases outside the gene matches: 4. Germline V CDR1 and CDR2: SNHLY, FYNNEI.

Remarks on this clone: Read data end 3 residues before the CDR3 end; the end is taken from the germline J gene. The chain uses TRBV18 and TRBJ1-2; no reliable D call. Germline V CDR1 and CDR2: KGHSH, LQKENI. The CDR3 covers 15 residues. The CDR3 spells CASSPRLADSYDYTF. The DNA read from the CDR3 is TGTGCCAGCTCACCACGGCTAGCGGACTCCTACGAC.

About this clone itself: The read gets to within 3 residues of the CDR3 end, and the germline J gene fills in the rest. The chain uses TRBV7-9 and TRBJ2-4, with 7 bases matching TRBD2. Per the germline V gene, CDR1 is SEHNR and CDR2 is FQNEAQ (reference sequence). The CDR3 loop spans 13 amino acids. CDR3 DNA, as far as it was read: TGTGCCAGCAGCCTTGCGGGGGACTATGGT. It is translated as CASSLAGDYG. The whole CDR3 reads CASSLAGDYGQYF.

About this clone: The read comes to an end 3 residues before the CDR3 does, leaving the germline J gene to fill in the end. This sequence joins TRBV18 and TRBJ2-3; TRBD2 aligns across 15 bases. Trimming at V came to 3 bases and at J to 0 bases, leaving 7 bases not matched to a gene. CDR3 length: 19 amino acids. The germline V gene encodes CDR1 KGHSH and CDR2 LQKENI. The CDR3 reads CASSPTGLAGGLSTDTQYF. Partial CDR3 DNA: TGTGCCAGCTCACCGACGGGACTAGCGGGAGGACTTAGCACAGATACG.

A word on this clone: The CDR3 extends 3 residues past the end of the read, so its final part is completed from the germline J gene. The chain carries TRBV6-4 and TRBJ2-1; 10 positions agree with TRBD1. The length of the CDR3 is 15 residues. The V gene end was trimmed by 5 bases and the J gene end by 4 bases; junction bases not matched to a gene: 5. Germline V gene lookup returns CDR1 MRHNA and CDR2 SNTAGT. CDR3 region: CASSRQGADYNEQFF. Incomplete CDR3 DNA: TGTGCCAGCAGTAGACAGGGGGCTGATTACAATGAG.

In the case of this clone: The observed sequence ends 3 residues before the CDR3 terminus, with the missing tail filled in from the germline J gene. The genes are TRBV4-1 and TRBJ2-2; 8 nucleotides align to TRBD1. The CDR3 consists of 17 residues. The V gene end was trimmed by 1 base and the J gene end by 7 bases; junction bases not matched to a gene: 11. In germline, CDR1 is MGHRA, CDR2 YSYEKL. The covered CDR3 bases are TGCGCCAGCAGCCAAGTTGAAAGCAGGGGGCAAGGCGGGGAG. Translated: CASSQVESRGQGGE. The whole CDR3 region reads CASSQVESRGQGGELFF.

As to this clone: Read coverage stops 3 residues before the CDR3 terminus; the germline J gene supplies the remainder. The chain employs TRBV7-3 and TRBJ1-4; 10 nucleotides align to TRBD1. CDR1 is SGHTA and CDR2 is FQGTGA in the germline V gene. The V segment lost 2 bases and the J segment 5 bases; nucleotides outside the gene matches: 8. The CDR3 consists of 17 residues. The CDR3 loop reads CASSLESGDRGNEKLFF. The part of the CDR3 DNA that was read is TGTGCCAGCAGCTTAGAGTCAGGGGACAGGGGAAATGAAAAA.